This T cell receptor (beta chain) was identified during a study of neurological immune-mediated disorders. One entry per CDR3 protein, called by TCRdb with MiXCR from the 5' RACE reads. The data contain about 30,000 distinct CDR3 sequences, approximately 6% of them singletons. The CDR3 consists of 15 residues. Trimming took 4 bases from V and 3 from J; bases not matched to a gene: 6. Germline CDR1 is SGHRS and CDR2 is YFSETQ. This clonotype was observed many times. This chain links TRBV5-1 with TRBJ1-4; 7 bases line up with TRBD1. Input material: CD4+ T cells from blood. This receptor was taken from a woman aged 45 to 65 in good health. The CDR3: CASSGQGGANEKLFF. CDR3 DNA sequence: TGCGCCAGCAGCGGCCAGGGGGGAGCTAATGAAAAACTGTTTTTT.